This T cell receptor beta chain was found in a study of identical twins. Study-level results: Out-of-frame sharing of TCR alpha in monozygotic twins was underestimated by models.

The CDR3 runs 15 residues. Deletions cut 0 bases from V and 1 base from J, with 6 bases between. Germline-derived CDR1 and CDR2 are LGHDT and YNNKEL (reference sequence). Regarding this clonotype: Its antigen is unidentified.

TCRdb analysed the 5' RACE reads with MiXCR anew, one entry per CDR3 protein. The repertoire holds 1.5 million to 2 million distinct CDR3 sequences, with roughly 35% as singletons. Sequenced: cord blood. V is TRBV3-1 and J is TRBJ1-4; D is unresolved. The receptor was isolated from a newborn girl in good health. The CDR3 sequence: CASSQDPVTNEKLFF. The CDR3 bases are TGTGCCAGCAGCCAAGATCCCGTAACTAATGAAAAACTGTTTTTT.